Sequencing of this T cell receptor (beta chain) was carried out in a study of T cells in Graves' hyperthyroidism and ophthalmopathy. Between the trimmed V and J ends, which lost 5 bases and 8 bases, there was a span of 10 bases. Germline-derived CDR1 and CDR2 are DFQATT and SNEGSKA (reference sequence). This CDR3 is built from 11 residues. Researchers took RNA transcripts and amplified the TCR beta CDR3 regions from them. A set of HTBI primers served as the primers for a first-round RT-PCR of the TCR CDR3. TCRdb passed the multiplex PCR reads through MiXCR, listing each CDR3 protein once. The repertoire has roughly 570,000 distinct CDR3 sequences, less than 20% of them found once; the top ten carry around 7.3%. This clonotype was recorded at least ten times.

This sequence joins TRBV20-1 and TRBJ2-1; D is possibly TRBD2 (6 bases). This sequence originates from a woman aged 30 to 39 with Graves' hyperthyroidism. The sequencing input was blood. The CDR3, as DNA: TGCAGTGCTGAGACGGGAGATGAGCAGTTCTTC. Amino acids: CSAETGDEQFF.